This T cell receptor beta chain was recorded in a study of OX40 agonist ivuxolimab in advanced cancers. Using immunoSEQ multiplex PCR, the repertoire was profiled, and TCRdb retains in-frame clones only, with some absent. The table lists approximately 58,000 clones, 80% to 90% of them singletons, with roughly 1.9% in the top ten. In the case of this clone: As yet, its antigen is unknown.

V shed 6 bases and J shed 1 base, with 16 bases lying between them. The CDR3 is made up of 15 amino acids. CDR1 is MNHEY and CDR2 is SVGAGI in the germline V gene. Overall study findings and caveats: The 0.1-3.0 mg/kg partial responders had among the lowest clonal expansion.

This TCR was recovered from an adult with an advanced solid tumor such as melanoma, head and neck, liver or kidney cancer. This rearrangement joins TRBV6-5 to TRBJ2-7; D not certain. This sample comprised CD4+ or CD8+ T cells sorted from blood, obtained in a trial of the OX40 agonist ivuxolimab. CDR3 sequence: CASSTSSEYSYEQYF. CDR3 coding DNA: TGTGCCAGCAGCACGTCGTCAGAGTATTCCTACGAGCAGTACTTC.